Below, one TCR beta chain is given with its context. The antigen remains unidentified. The method was immunoSEQ multiplex PCR; TCRdb's version includes in-frame clones alone and lacks a portion of them. This sample has about 100,000 clones, with approximately 90% found just once. This sample was taken from a study of OX40 agonist ivuxolimab in advanced cancers. Study as a whole: An agonistic anti-OX40 (CD134) antibody, ivuxolimab, was used to treat the patients.

Study-level findings and limits: Individuals who were partial responders at 0.1-3.0 mg/kg had clonal expansion that ranked among the lowest.

CDR3 length: 16 amino acids. Trimming removed 1 base from V and 2 bases from J; junction bases left unmatched: 2. CDR1 and CDR2 from the germline V gene are LGHNT and FRNRAP. J is TRBJ2-3 and V is TRBV12-5, with 11 bases aligning to TRBD2. This TCR was sampled from an adult with an advanced solid tumor such as melanoma, head and neck, liver or kidney cancer. The sequencing here drew on CD4+ or CD8+ T cells sorted from blood, taken in a trial of the OX40 agonist ivuxolimab. The CDR3 loop is CASGLGLAGYTDTQYF. Written as DNA, the CDR3 is TGTGCTAGTGGTTTGGGACTAGCGGGATACACAGATACGCAGTATTTT.